This passage covers 10 T cell receptor beta chains from one sample sequenced in a study of blood T cell repertoires in COVID-19. Only in-frame clones appear in the TCRdb table, and some are missing; sequencing was by immunoSEQ multiplex PCR. In the table there are under 250,000 clones, 80% to 95% of which are singletons. Sequencing was done on a sample of peripheral blood. These receptors came from a man aged 60 to 69 with COVID-19, enrolled during active disease.

The chain couples TRBV18 to TRBJ2-7; TRBD1 is a possible D gene (5 bases). The germline V gene encodes CDR1 KGHSH and CDR2 LQKENI. The CDR3 has 14 amino acids. The ends were cut back, 1 base at V and 9 bases at J, with 16 bases in the middle. The CDR3 DNA follows: TGTGCCAGCTCACCACTAGTGGGGCCCGTAAGGCAGTACTTC. Translating it yields CASSPLVGPVRQYF.

Note on this clone: This specimen includes other DNA sequences encoding the same CDR3. This CDR3 is CASSLAGGQETQYF. The CDR3 nucleotides are TGCGCCAGCAGCCTAGCGGGGGGGCAGGAGACCCAGTACTTC. The chain uses TRBV5-1 and TRBJ2-5, with 12 bases that match TRBD2. The V gene's germline CDR1 is SGHRS and CDR2 YFSETQ. J was trimmed by 5 bases and V by 4 bases; bases with no gene match: 3. The CDR3 is 14 residues long.

The CDR3 sequence: CASSYVGQGTEAFF. CDR3 coding DNA: TGTGCCAGCAGTTACGTGGGACAGGGGACTGAAGCTTTCTTT. The chain joins TRBV6-5 to TRBJ1-1; 10 bases map to TRBD1. The ends lost 2 bases at V and 5 bases at J; junction bases unmatched: 2. Germline V gives CDR1 MNHEY, CDR2 SVGAGI. The CDR3 is 14 amino acids.

V is TRBV28 and J is TRBJ1-3; D not certain. V was shortened by 2 bases and J by 7 bases, with 15 bases between the two germline ends. The CDR3 totals 15 residues. From germline, CDR1 is MDHEN and CDR2 SYDVKM. Written as DNA, the CDR3 is TGTGCCAGCAGTTTACAGGTCCCGCCATCGAACACCATATATTTT. It is translated as CASSLQVPPSNTIYF.

CDR3 coding DNA: TGTGCCAGCAGTGAAGGGAGGGGCTGGGAGACCCAGTACTTC. It is translated as CASSEGRGWETQYF. The chain links TRBV6-1 to TRBJ2-5, with a possible D match to TRBD2 (6 bases). Deletions cut 1 base from V and 5 bases from J, with 11 bases between. Germline CDR1 and CDR2: MNHNS and SASEGT. CDR3 length equals 14 residues.

The chain carries TRBV10-3 and TRBJ2-7; the match to TRBD2 covers 11 bases. Germline trimming cut 4 bases from V and 6 bases from J; bases unmatched to any gene: 8. Looked up from germline, CDR1 is ENHRY and CDR2 is SYGVKD. The CDR3 contains 15 residues. The CDR3 bases are TGTGCCATCAGTGGTGGTAGCGGGAGGGCTCCCGAGCAGTACTTC. Its translation: CAISGGSGRAPEQYF.

In its sample, this clone was seen once. The chain recombines TRBV6-1 with TRBJ2-3; D gene uncertain. Germline CDR1 reads MNHNS; CDR2 reads SASEGT. The CDR3 totals 13 residues. Trimming took 2 bases from V and 5 from J, leaving 8 bases between them. The CDR3 protein is CASSEPFRDTQYF. CDR3 DNA: TGTGCCAGCAGTGAACCTTTTAGAGATACGCAGTATTTT.

This chain links TRBV28 with TRBJ2-7; TRBD2 aligns across 12 bases. The junction had 11 bases not matched to a gene; V was cut back by 5 bases and J by 12 bases. From germline, CDR1 is MDHEN and CDR2 SYDVKM. This CDR3 has 14 amino acids. For the CDR3, the DNA is TGTGCCAGCAGTCCGACCCTAGCGGGAGGGCCTCCGTACTTC. Translation: CASSPTLAGGPPYF.

V gene TRBV19 combines with J gene TRBJ2-2; D perhaps matches TRBD1 (9 bases). Trimming removed 11 bases at V and 5 bases at J, with 18 bases between. Per germline, CDR1 LNHDA and CDR2 SQIVND (reference sequence). The CDR3 contains 14 residues. In nucleotides, the CDR3 is TGTGCCGGACAGGGGCCGGGGGGGACCGGGGAGCTGTTTTTT. Amino acids: CAGQGPGGTGELFF.

The chain joins TRBV29-1 to TRBJ1-6, with 7 bases identical to TRBD1. This CDR3 is 14 amino acids long. V lost 7 bases, J lost 7 bases, and 10 bases stayed unmatched. From germline, CDR1 is SQVTM and CDR2 ANQGSEA. CDR3 sequence (DNA): TGCAGCGCCAAGACAGGGACCACGAATTCACCCCTCCACTTT. Translating it yields CSAKTGTTNSPLHF. Full variable domain (missing parts from reference TRBV29-1 and TRBJ1-6): SAVISQKPSRDICQRGTSLTIQCQVDSQVTMMFWYRQQPGQSLTLIATANQGSEATYESGFVIDKFPISRPNLTFSTLTVSNMSPEDSSIYLCSAKTGTTNSPLHFGNGTRLTVT.